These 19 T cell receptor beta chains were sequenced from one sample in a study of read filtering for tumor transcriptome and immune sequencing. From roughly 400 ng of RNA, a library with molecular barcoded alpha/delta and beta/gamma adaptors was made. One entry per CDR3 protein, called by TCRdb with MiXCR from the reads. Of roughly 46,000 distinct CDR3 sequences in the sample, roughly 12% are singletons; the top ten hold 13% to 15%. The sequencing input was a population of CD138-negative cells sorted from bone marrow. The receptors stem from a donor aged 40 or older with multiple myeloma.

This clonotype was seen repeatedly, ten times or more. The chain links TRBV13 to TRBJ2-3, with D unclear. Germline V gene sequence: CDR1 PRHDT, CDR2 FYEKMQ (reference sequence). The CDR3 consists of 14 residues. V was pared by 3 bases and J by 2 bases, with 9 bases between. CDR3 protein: CASSFLGVTDTQYF. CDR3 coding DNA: TGTGCCAGCAGCTTTTTGGGCGTCACAGATACGCAGTATTTT.

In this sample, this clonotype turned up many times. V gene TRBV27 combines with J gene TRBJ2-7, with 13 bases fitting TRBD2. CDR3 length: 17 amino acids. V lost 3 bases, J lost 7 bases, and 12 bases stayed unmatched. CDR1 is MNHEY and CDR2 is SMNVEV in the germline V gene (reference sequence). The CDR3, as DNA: TGTGCCAGCAGTTTCACACCCCGGGGACTAGCGGGAAGGGAGCAGTACTTC. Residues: CASSFTPRGLAGREQYF.

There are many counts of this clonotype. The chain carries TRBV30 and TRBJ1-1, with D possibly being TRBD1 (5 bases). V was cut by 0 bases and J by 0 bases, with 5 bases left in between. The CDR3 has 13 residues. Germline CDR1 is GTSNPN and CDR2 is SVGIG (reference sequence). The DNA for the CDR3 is TGTGCCTGGAGTGTGGGGGTGAACACTGAAGCTTTCTTT. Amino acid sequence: CAWSVGVNTEAFF.

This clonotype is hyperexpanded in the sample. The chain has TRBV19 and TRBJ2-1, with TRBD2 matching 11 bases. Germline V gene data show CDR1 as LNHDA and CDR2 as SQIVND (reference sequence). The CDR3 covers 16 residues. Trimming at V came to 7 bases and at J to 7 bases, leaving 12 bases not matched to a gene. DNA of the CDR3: TGTGCCAGTACGGTTGGTAGCGGGAGGGCTGCAAATGAGCAGTTCTTC. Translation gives CASTVGSGRAANEQFF. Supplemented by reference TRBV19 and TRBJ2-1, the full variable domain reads DGGITQSPKYLFRKEGQNVTLSCEQNLNHDAMYWYRQDPGQGLRLIYYSQIVNDFQKGDIAEGYSVSREKKESFPLTVTSAQKNPTAFYLCASTVGSGRAANEQFFGPGTRLTVL.

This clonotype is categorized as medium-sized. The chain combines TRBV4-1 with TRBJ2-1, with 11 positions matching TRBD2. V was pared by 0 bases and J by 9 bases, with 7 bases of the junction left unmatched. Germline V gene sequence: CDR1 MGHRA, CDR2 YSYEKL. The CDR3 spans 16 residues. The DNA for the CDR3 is TGCGCCAGCAGCCAAGACTCCTTAGCGGGAGGGCGTGAGCAGTTCTTC. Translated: CASSQDSLAGGREQFF.

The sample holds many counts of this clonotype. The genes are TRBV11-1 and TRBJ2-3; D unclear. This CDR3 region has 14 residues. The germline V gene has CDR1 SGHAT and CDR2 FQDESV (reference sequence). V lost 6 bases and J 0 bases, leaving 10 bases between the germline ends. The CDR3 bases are TGTGCCAGCAGTAAAGGGCGAAGCACAGATACGCAGTATTTT. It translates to CASSKGRSTDTQYF.

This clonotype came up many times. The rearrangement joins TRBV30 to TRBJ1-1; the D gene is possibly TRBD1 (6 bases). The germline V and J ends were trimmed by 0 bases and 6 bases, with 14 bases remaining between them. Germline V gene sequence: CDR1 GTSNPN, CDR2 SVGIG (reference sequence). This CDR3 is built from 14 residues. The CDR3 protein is CAWSVIGGSSEAFF. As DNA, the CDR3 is TGTGCCTGGAGTGTGATAGGGGGATCATCTGAAGCTTTCTTT.

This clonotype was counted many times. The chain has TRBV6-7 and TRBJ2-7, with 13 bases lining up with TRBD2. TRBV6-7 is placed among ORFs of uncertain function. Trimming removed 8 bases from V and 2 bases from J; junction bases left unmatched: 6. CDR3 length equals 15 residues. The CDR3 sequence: CASLGTSGVTYEQYF. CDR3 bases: TGTGCCAGCCTCGGGACTAGCGGGGTAACCTACGAGCAGTACTTC.

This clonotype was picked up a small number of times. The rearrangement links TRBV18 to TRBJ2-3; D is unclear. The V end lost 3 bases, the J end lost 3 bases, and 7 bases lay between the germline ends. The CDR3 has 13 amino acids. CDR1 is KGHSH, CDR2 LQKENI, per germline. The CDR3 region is CASSPARTDTQYF. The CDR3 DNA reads TGTGCCAGCTCACCGGCCAGGACAGATACGCAGTATTTT.

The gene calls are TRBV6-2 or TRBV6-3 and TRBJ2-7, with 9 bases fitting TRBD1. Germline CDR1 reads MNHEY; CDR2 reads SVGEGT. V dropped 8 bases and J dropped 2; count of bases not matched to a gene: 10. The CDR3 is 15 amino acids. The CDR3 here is CASGSGQGVPYEQYF. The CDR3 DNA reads TGTGCCAGCGGCTCGGGACAGGGTGTTCCCTACGAGCAGTACTTC.

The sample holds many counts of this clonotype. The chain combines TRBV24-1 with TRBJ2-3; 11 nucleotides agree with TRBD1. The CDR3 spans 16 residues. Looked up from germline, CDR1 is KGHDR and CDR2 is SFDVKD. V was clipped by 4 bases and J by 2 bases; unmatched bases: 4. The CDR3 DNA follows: TGTGCCACCAGTGAACGGACAGGGGGCCTCACAGATACGCAGTATTTT. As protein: CATSERTGGLTDTQYF.

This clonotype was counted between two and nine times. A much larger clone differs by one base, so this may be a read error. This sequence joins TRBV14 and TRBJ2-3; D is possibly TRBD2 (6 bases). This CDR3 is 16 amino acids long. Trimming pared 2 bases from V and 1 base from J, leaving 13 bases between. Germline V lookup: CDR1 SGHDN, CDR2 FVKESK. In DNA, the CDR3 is TGTGCCAGCAGCCAAAATATCGGGAGAGGCACAGATACGCAGTATTTT. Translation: CASSQNIGRGTDTQYF.

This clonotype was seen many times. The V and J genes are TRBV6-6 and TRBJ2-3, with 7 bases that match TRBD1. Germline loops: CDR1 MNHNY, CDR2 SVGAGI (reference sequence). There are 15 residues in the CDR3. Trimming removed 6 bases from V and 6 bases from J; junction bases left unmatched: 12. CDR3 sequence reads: CASSPDREFTDTQYF. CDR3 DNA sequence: TGTGCCAGCAGCCCCGACAGGGAATTTACCGATACGCAGTATTTT.

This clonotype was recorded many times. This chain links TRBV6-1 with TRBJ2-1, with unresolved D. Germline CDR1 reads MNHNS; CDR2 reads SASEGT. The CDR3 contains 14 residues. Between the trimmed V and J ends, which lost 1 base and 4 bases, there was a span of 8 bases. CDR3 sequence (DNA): TGTGCCAGCAGTGAAGAGCAGTCTTACAATGAGCAGTTCTTC. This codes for CASSEEQSYNEQFF.

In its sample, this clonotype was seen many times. The CDR3 here is CASSLLAGTYNEQFF. The CDR3 coding sequence is TGTGCCAGCAGCTTACTAGCGGGAACCTACAATGAGCAGTTCTTC. The chain joins TRBV11-2 to TRBJ2-1; 9 bases align to TRBD2. Trimming at V came to 2 bases and at J to 2 bases, leaving 1 base not matched to a gene. The CDR3 is made up of 15 amino acids. In germline, CDR1 is SGHAT, CDR2 FQNNGV.

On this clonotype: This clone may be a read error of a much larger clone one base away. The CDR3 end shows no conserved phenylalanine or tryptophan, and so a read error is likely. The CDR3 protein is CASSAAYSNQPQHS. In DNA form, the CDR3 reads TGTGCCAGCAGCGCAGCGTATAGCAATCAGCCCCAGCATTCT. The V gene is TRBV7-8, the J gene TRBJ1-5; no definite D call. Germline loops: CDR1 SGHVS, CDR2 FQNEAQ. Between the trimmed V and J ends, which lost 5 bases and 0 bases, there was a span of 8 bases. The CDR3 length is 14 residues.

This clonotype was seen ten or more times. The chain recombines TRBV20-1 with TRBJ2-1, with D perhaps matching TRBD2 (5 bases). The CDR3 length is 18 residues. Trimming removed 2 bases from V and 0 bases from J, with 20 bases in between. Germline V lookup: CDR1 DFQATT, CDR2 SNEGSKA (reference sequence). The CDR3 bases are TGCAGTGCTAGACGAGCGGAAAACCTCATTGACTCCTACAATGAGCAGTTCTTC. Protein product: CSARRAENLIDSYNEQFF.

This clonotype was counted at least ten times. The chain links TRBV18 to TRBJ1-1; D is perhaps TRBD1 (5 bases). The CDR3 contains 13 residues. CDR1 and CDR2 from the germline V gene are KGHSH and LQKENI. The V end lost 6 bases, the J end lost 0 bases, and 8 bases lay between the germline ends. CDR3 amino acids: CASSEGLNTEAFF. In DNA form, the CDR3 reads TGTGCCAGCTCCGAGGGACTGAACACTGAAGCTTTCTTT.

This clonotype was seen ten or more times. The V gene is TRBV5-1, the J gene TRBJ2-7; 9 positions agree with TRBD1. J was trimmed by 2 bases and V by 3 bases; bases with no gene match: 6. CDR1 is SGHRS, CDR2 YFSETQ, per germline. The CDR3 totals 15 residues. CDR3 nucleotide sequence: TGCGCCAGCAGCTCCCGGACAGGGGAGACCTACGAGCAGTACTTC. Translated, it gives CASSSRTGETYEQYF.